This TCR beta chain is drawn from a study of low-dose radiotherapy and immunotherapy resistance in tumors. For the study at large: With fractions of 0.5 Gy given every 2 weeks, Cohort 1 accumulated a total of 6.5 Gy. A dose of 300 mg of oral aspirin was taken by patients daily for four cycles from cycle 1 day 1.

This sample's time point: after trial treatment. Treatment reported: LDRT plus nivolumab, ipilimumab, low-dose cyclophosphamide and aspirin (RACIN trial). Treatment of the donors consisted of nivolumab and ipilimumab (plus aspirin, low-dose cyclophosphamide and low-dose radiotherapy). Qualifying patients carried advanced solid tumors devoid of tumor-infiltrating lymphocytes. Covering alpha and beta chains, TRAV- and TRBV-specific primers were used for the first-strand cDNA. Over 20 PCR cycles, TCRs were amplified from a constant-region primer and V-primer adapter. TCRdb recomputed calls from the reads with MiXCR, one row per CDR3 protein. The sample records tens of thousands of distinct CDR3 sequences, around 20% being singletons. Trimming took 1 base from V and 6 from J; bases not matched to a gene: 7. Germline V lookup: CDR1 MNHEY, CDR2 SMNVEV (reference sequence). There are 16 residues in the CDR3.

This clonotype has at least ten counts. This sample comprised PBMCs, obtained after low-dose radiotherapy plus immunotherapy. The receptor's source is a female donor with ovarian cancer. The chain has TRBV27 and TRBJ2-1; TRBD2 agrees at 9 bases. CDR3 sequence (DNA): TGTGCCAGCAGTTTATGGGGCGGGAGGGCCGCCAATGAGCAGTTCTTC. Residues: CASSLWGGRAANEQFF.